Following are 28 T cell receptor beta chains from one sample sequenced in a study of blood T cell repertoires in COVID-19. Assay used: immunoSEQ multiplex PCR; TCRdb lists only in-frame clones, some missing. The sample consists of under 250,000 clones, roughly 79% of them appearing once. Source material: PBMCs or T cells enriched from blood (not recorded which). These receptors were collected from a woman between 50 and 59 years old with acute COVID-19.

The genes are TRBV7-2 and TRBJ2-1, with TRBD2 matching over 7 bases. The CDR3 loop spans 15 amino acids. The junction had 4 bases not matched to a gene; V was cut back by 2 bases and J by 3 bases. Germline loops: CDR1 SGHTA, CDR2 FQGNSA. CDR3 nucleotides: TGTGCCAGCAGCTTAATGAGCGGGGTCTACAATGAGCAGTTCTTC. Protein: CASSLMSGVYNEQFF.

This sequence joins TRBV18 and TRBJ1-5; D not certain. This CDR3 has 15 residues. Germline V gene sequence: CDR1 KGHSH, CDR2 LQKENI. The germline V and J ends were trimmed by 3 bases and 0 bases, with 9 bases remaining between them. The CDR3 sequence: CASSPAVSSNQPQHF. Here the CDR3 DNA reads TGTGCCAGCTCACCTGCAGTCAGTAGCAATCAGCCCCAGCATTTT.

CDR3: CASSVDRGTEAFF. CDR3 in DNA: TGTGCCAGCAGCGTAGACCGGGGCACTGAAGCTTTCTTT. The rearrangement uses TRBV9 and TRBJ1-1, with no clear D. This CDR3 spans 13 amino acids. The V gene lost 0 bases and the J gene lost 4 bases, with 7 bases spanning the gap. Germline CDR1 and CDR2: SGDLS and YYNGEE.

This chain connects TRBV28 to TRBJ2-7, with D perhaps matching TRBD1 (5 bases). V lost 8 bases to trimming and J lost 6 bases, with 17 bases between them. Germline V gives CDR1 MDHEN, CDR2 SYDVKM. This CDR3 region has 13 residues. Written as DNA, the CDR3 is TGTGCCAGCTCTACCCCCAGGGTTGCCGAGCAGTACTTC. It translates to CASSTPRVAEQYF.

The chain couples TRBV4-1 to TRBJ1-2; maybe TRBD1 (5 bases). The CDR3 loop spans 15 amino acids. Germline CDR1 MGHRA, CDR2 YSYEKL. The ends were cut back, 4 bases at V and 6 bases at J, with 18 bases in the middle. The CDR3 DNA sequence: TGCGCCAGCAGCCCCGGGGGGAGTATAACGAATGGCTACACCTTC. Translation: CASSPGGSITNGYTF.

V usage is TRBV4-3 and J usage is TRBJ2-2; D is unresolved. In germline, CDR1 is LGHNA, CDR2 YSLEER. V was shortened by 4 bases and J by 1 base, with 10 bases between the two germline ends. The CDR3 runs 15 residues. CDR3 protein: CASSPEDLNTGELFF. Written as DNA, the CDR3 is TGCGCCAGCAGCCCTGAGGATCTGAACACCGGGGAGCTGTTTTTT.

This clone was recorded once. J is TRBJ1-1 and V is TRBV6-5; TRBD1 might be the D (6 bases). The CDR3 loop spans 14 amino acids. Germline-derived CDR1 and CDR2 are MNHEY and SVGAGI. With 5 bases removed from V and 4 bases from J, the gap between germline ends came to 14 bases. In nucleotides, the CDR3 is TGTGCCAGCAGTAAGAAAGGGGGTGGCACTGAAGCTTTCTTT. Amino acids: CASSKKGGGTEAFF.

The V call is TRBV7-2, the J call TRBJ2-1, with 7 positions matching TRBD2. The V gene end was trimmed by 1 base and the J gene end by 2 bases; junction bases not matched to a gene: 8. Germline CDR1 reads SGHTA; CDR2 reads FQGNSA. The CDR3 has 17 amino acids. CDR3: CASSLVPSGLTYNEQFF. For the CDR3, the DNA is TGTGCCAGCAGCTTAGTCCCTAGCGGCCTTACCTACAATGAGCAGTTCTTC.

The chain links TRBV28 to TRBJ2-7, with 14 nucleotides matching TRBD2. J was trimmed by 1 base and V by 4 bases; bases with no gene match: 3. CDR1 is MDHEN and CDR2 is SYDVKM in the germline V gene. CDR3 length equals 16 residues. CDR3 protein: CASSSRTSGGSYEQYF. CDR3 nucleotides: TGTGCCAGCAGTTCCCGGACTAGCGGGGGGTCCTACGAGCAGTACTTC.

The chain carries TRBV11-2 and TRBJ2-1, with 7 bases fitting TRBD2. This CDR3 is 15 amino acids long. V lost 3 bases and J lost 7; bases outside the gene matches: 9. Germline V gene sequence: CDR1 SGHAT, CDR2 FQNNGV. CDR3 protein: CASSFGRESGNEQFF. For the CDR3, the DNA is TGTGCCAGCAGCTTTGGGAGGGAGTCAGGGAATGAGCAGTTCTTC.

The chain combines TRBV21-1 with TRBJ1-4. TRBV21-1 is listed as a pseudogene. This CDR3 contains 14 residues. The DNA for the CDR3 is TGTGCCAACGCGGGGGGCCTGTCTAATGAAAAACTGTTTTTT. Translated, it gives CANAGGLSNEKLFF.

The V call is TRBV10-2, the J call TRBJ1-3, with unresolved D. Trimming stripped 7 bases from V and 4 bases from J, with 17 bases between. The germline V gene encodes CDR1 WSHSY and CDR2 SAAADI. CDR3 length: 15 amino acids. The CDR3, as DNA: TGCGCCAGCATCCCGAGGGCCGGGTTCGGAAACACCATATATTTT. This translates into CASIPRAGFGNTIYF.

The chain couples TRBV7-2 to TRBJ2-7, with 11 bases identical to TRBD2. CDR1 is SGHTA and CDR2 is FQGNSA in the germline V gene. With V trimmed by 6 bases and J by 3 bases, 7 bases remained unmatched. CDR3 length: 15 amino acids. The CDR3 sequence is CASSFSGRALYEQYF. The CDR3 nucleotides read TGTGCCAGCAGTTTTAGCGGGAGGGCCCTCTACGAGCAGTACTTC.

This clone was seen only a few times. The genes are TRBV24-1 and TRBJ2-1; 8 bases agree with TRBD2. V lost 9 bases, J lost 0 bases, and 0 bases stayed unmatched. CDR1 is KGHDR and CDR2 is SFDVKD in the germline V gene. The CDR3 loop spans 13 amino acids. CDR3 nucleotide sequence: TGTGCCACCCGGGGGGGCTCCTACAATGAGCAGTTCTTC. Protein: CATRGGSYNEQFF.

The chain employs TRBV10-3 and TRBJ1-4; D is perhaps TRBD1 (5 bases). This CDR3 contains 13 residues. V gave up 8 bases and J gave up 8 bases, with 15 bases separating them. The germline CDR1 and CDR2 sequences are ENHRY and SYGVKD. CDR3 region: CAISGGVREKLFF. The CDR3 DNA follows: TGTGCCATCTCGGGGGGGGTGCGGGAAAAACTGTTTTTT.

The rearrangement joins TRBV7-2 to TRBJ1-4, with D unclear. CDR3 length: 15 residues. V was shortened by 4 bases and J by 3 bases, with 12 bases between the two germline ends. The V gene's germline CDR1 is SGHTA and CDR2 FQGNSA. The CDR3 loop is CASSYTAGANEKLFF. The CDR3 DNA is TGTGCCAGCAGCTATACAGCCGGGGCTAATGAAAAACTGTTTTTT.

This clone turned up a few times. V usage is TRBV12-5 and J usage is TRBJ1-5; D perhaps matches TRBD1 (5 bases). The V and J ends lost 6 bases and 0 bases respectively, with 9 bases between them. Germline V gene lookup returns CDR1 LGHNT and CDR2 FRNRAP. This CDR3 is built from 14 residues. CDR3: CASGDSYSNQPQHF. CDR3 bases: TGTGCTAGTGGAGACAGTTATAGCAATCAGCCCCAGCATTTT.

V gene TRBV11-2 combines with J gene TRBJ2-2; TRBD2 might be the D (5 bases). The CDR3 runs to 16 residues. CDR1 is SGHAT and CDR2 is FQNNGV in the germline V gene. The V end was cut by 2 bases, the J end by 8 bases, with 18 bases between. In DNA, the CDR3 is TGTGCCAGCAGCTTAATAAGGGCGGAGGTAACTGGGGAGCTGTTTTTT. This translates into CASSLIRAEVTGELFF.

This clone was detected a few times. This rearrangement joins TRBV28 to TRBJ2-2; the D gene is possibly TRBD1 (6 bases). CDR1 MDHEN and CDR2 SYDVKM come from the germline V gene. Deletions cut 8 bases from V and 6 bases from J, with 22 bases between. CDR3 length: 16 residues. The CDR3 bases are TGTGCCAGCCGGTTCGGCGGCAGGGGAAGATCCGGGGAGCTGTTTTTT. Translated: CASRFGGRGRSGELFF.

The chain links TRBV5-5 to TRBJ2-7, with D maybe TRBD2 (5 bases). Trimming took 0 bases from V and 3 from J, leaving 16 bases between them. Germline CDR1 reads SGHKS; CDR2 reads YYEKEE (reference sequence). The CDR3 loop spans 16 amino acids. The CDR3 here is CASSLDLASVVYEQYF. The DNA for the CDR3 is TGTGCCAGCAGCTTGGACCTAGCATCGGTAGTCTACGAGCAGTACTTC.

CDR3 residues: CASSLGWTGSTDTQYF. DNA for the CDR3: TGTGCCAGCAGCTTAGGGTGGACGGGAAGCACAGATACGCAGTATTTT. This rearrangement joins TRBV7-6 to TRBJ2-3, with D tentatively TRBD2 (5 bases). The CDR3 is 16 residues long. Trimming pared 1 base from V and 0 bases from J, leaving 11 bases between. From germline, CDR1 is SGHVS and CDR2 FNYEAQ.

The chain is built from TRBV6-5 and TRBJ1-6; TRBD1 agrees at 10 bases. The CDR3 is 15 residues long. Per germline, CDR1 MNHEY and CDR2 SVGAGI. V shed 7 bases, J shed 6 bases, and the junction held 6 bases outside the gene matches. The CDR3 is CASTPGQGFNSPLHF. In DNA form, the CDR3 reads TGTGCCAGCACTCCGGGACAGGGGTTTAATTCACCCCTCCACTTT.

The chain joins TRBV29-1 to TRBJ1-5, with a tentative D call TRBD1 (5 bases). This CDR3 has 14 amino acids. V lost 5 bases and J 4 bases, leaving 15 bases between the germline ends. Germline V lookup: CDR1 SQVTM, CDR2 ANQGSEA. CDR3 in amino acids: CSVSSQDGNQPQHF. In DNA form, the CDR3 reads TGCAGCGTTTCCTCACAGGATGGGAATCAGCCCCAGCATTTT.

The V gene is TRBV28, the J gene TRBJ2-2; TRBD1 agrees at 10 bases. CDR3 length: 15 amino acids. The V gene end was trimmed by 6 bases and the J gene end by 5 bases; junction bases not matched to a gene: 6. Per the germline V gene, CDR1 is MDHEN and CDR2 is SYDVKM. The DNA for the CDR3 is TGTGCCAGCAGATGGGGACAGGGGAGGACCGGGGAGCTGTTTTTT. This sequence encodes CASRWGQGRTGELFF.

In nucleotides, the CDR3 is TGTGCCAGCAGTTTACAGGGTAATGAAAAACTGTTTTTT. Translating it yields CASSLQGNEKLFF. The rearrangement links TRBV27 to TRBJ1-4, with a possible D match to TRBD1 (5 bases). Germline lookup yields CDR1 MNHEY and CDR2 SMNVEV (reference sequence). V was shortened by 2 bases and J by 4 bases, with 5 bases between the two germline ends. The CDR3 extends over 13 amino acids. Full variable domain (rest looked up from reference TRBV27 and TRBJ1-4): EAQVTQNPRYLITVTGKKLTVTCSQNMNHEYMSWYRQDPGLGLRQIYYSMNVEVTDKGDVPEGYKVSRKEKRNFPLILESPSPNQTSLYFCASSLQGNEKLFFGSGTQLSVL.

The chain joins TRBV7-2 to TRBJ2-4; TRBD1 matches 9 bases. The CDR3 has 14 amino acids. Germline-derived CDR1 and CDR2 are SGHTA and FQGNSA. V was pared by 5 bases and J by 15 bases, with 14 bases of the junction left unmatched. The DNA for the CDR3 is TGTGCCAGCAGCGCGGGACCGGGACAGGGAGAAAGGTACTTC. Translated: CASSAGPGQGERYF.

The CDR3 here is CASKVAGGTDTQYF. DNA of the CDR3: TGTGCCAGTAAAGTGGCGGGGGGGACAGATACGCAGTATTTT. The V gene is TRBV19, the J gene TRBJ2-3; 9 bases fit TRBD2. Germline V gene data show CDR1 as LNHDA and CDR2 as SQIVND (reference sequence). The CDR3 extends over 14 amino acids. After removal of 7 bases from V and 3 bases from J, the junction contained 5 bases not matched to a gene.

V usage is TRBV11-2 and J usage is TRBJ2-7; 8 nucleotides align to TRBD1. V lost 3 bases to trimming and J lost 3 bases; unmatched junction nucleotides: 4. This CDR3 has 14 amino acids. Germline V gene data show CDR1 as SGHAT and CDR2 as FQNNGV. The DNA for the CDR3 is TGTGCCAGCAGCTTCGGGACAGGATACTACGAGCAGTACTTC. Its translation is CASSFGTGYYEQYF. Looking up the rest from reference TRBV11-2 and TRBJ2-7 gives the full variable domain: EAGVAQSPRYKIIEKRQSVAFWCNPISGHATLYWYQQILGQGPKLLIQFQNNGVVDDSQLPKDRFSAERLKGVDSTLKIQPAKLEDSAVYLCASSFGTGYYEQYFGPGTRLTVT.